The rows below give T cell receptor beta chains drawn from one sample of a study of blood T cells in healthy people across ages. TCRdb independently ran MiXCR on the 5' RACE reads; one entry per CDR3 protein. This sample carries roughly 500,000 distinct CDR3 sequences, 25% to 30% of them seen once, and the ten largest clones take approximately 17%. The sequenced sample was blood. These receptors all stem from a woman aged 65 to 85 in good health. Each CDR3 is given with its conserved first and last residue. Each record gives: D gene, clone size, J gene, V gene, CDR3 protein, CDR3 DNA. D genes are given only for firm matches. Clone size is stated in some rows and not others, as once, few, many or a class when expanded.

d_call: .
clone_size: .
j_call: TRBJ1-4
v_call: TRBV7-2
cdr3_aa: CASSPGPYLTDLNEKLFF
cdr3_nt: TGTGCCAGCAGCCCAGGACCCTACCTGACAGATCTTAATGAAAAACTGTTTTTT

d_call: .
clone_size: .
j_call: TRBJ2-5
v_call: TRBV11-3
cdr3_aa: CASSSPETQYF
cdr3_nt: TGTGCCAGCAGCTCCCCGGAGACCCAGTACTTC

d_call: .
clone_size: .
j_call: TRBJ1-5
v_call: TRBV12-5
cdr3_aa: CASGLLAGQPQHF
cdr3_nt: TGTGCTAGTGGTTTGTTGGCGGGGCAGCCCCAGCATTTT

d_call: .
clone_size: .
j_call: TRBJ2-5
v_call: TRBV6-1
cdr3_aa: CASRFRAPPQETQYF
cdr3_nt: TGTGCCAGCAGATTCCGGGCGCCCCCGCAAGAGACCCAGTACTTC

d_call: .
clone_size: few
j_call: TRBJ2-6
v_call: TRBV24-1
cdr3_aa: CATSDLGSGANVLTF
cdr3_nt: TGTGCCACCAGTGATTTGGGTAGTGGGGCCAACGTCCTGACTTTC

d_call: .
clone_size: .
j_call: TRBJ2-4
v_call: TRBV7-8
cdr3_aa: CASSLTNIQYF
cdr3_nt: TGTGCCAGCAGCTTAACAAACATTCAGTACTTC

d_call: .
clone_size: .
j_call: TRBJ2-1
v_call: TRBV4-3
cdr3_aa: CASSQDFTGGYNEQFF
cdr3_nt: TGCGCCAGCAGCCAAGATTTCACAGGAGGGTACAATGAGCAGTTCTTC

d_call: TRBD1
clone_size: many
j_call: TRBJ2-1
v_call: TRBV5-1
cdr3_aa: CASSLAQGAYNEQFF
cdr3_nt: TGCGCCAGCAGCTTGGCCCAGGGGGCGTACAATGAGCAGTTCTTC

d_call: .
clone_size: .
j_call: TRBJ1-1
v_call: TRBV28
cdr3_aa: CASSLYEDTEAFF
cdr3_nt: TGTGCCAGCAGTTTATATGAGGACACTGAAGCTTTCTTT

d_call: .
clone_size: few
j_call: TRBJ1-2
v_call: TRBV29-1
cdr3_aa: CSVDGYTF
cdr3_nt: TGCAGCGTGGATGGCTACACCTTC

d_call: TRBD2
clone_size: .
j_call: TRBJ2-7
v_call: TRBV7-4
cdr3_aa: CASSSYCGGVEQYF
cdr3_nt: TGTGCCAGCAGCTCCTATTGCGGGGGGGTCGAGCAGTACTTC

d_call: .
clone_size: .
j_call: TRBJ1-4
v_call: TRBV6-2/TRBV6-3
cdr3_aa: CASSYSAAREKLFF
cdr3_nt: TGTGCCAGCAGTTACTCGGCAGCGAGGGAAAAACTGTTTTTT

d_call: .
clone_size: .
j_call: TRBJ2-7
v_call: TRBV3-1
cdr3_aa: CASKRNYEQYF
cdr3_nt: TGTGCCAGCAAGAGGAACTACGAGCAGTACTTC

d_call: .
clone_size: .
j_call: TRBJ2-5
v_call: TRBV6-2/TRBV6-3
cdr3_aa: CASSPPLYQETQYF
cdr3_nt: TGTGCCAGCAGCCCTCCGCTGTACCAAGAGACCCAGTACTTC

d_call: TRBD1
clone_size: few
j_call: TRBJ1-1
v_call: TRBV7-9
cdr3_aa: CASSWTGPLIF
cdr3_nt: TGTGCCAGCAGCTGGACAGGGCCGCTTATATTT

d_call: .
clone_size: few
j_call: TRBJ2-7
v_call: TRBV29-1
cdr3_aa: CSVRDPSYEQYF
cdr3_nt: TGCAGCGTGCGGGACCCCTCCTACGAGCAGTACTTC

d_call: .
clone_size: .
j_call: TRBJ2-3
v_call: TRBV5-1
cdr3_aa: CASGLTSALSDTQYF
cdr3_nt: TGCGCCAGCGGCCTGACTAGTGCCCTTTCGGATACGCAGTATTTT

d_call: .
clone_size: .
j_call: TRBJ1-2
v_call: TRBV20-1
cdr3_aa: CSAREEVSLYGYTF
cdr3_nt: TGCAGTGCTAGAGAGGAGGTCAGCCTCTATGGCTACACCTTC

d_call: TRBD2
clone_size: .
j_call: TRBJ2-5
v_call: TRBV20-1
cdr3_aa: CSARGLRLASQTQYF
cdr3_nt: TGCAGTGCTAGGGGTCTGCGACTAGCGTCACAGACCCAGTACTTC

d_call: TRBD1
clone_size: few
j_call: TRBJ1-6
v_call: TRBV4-2
cdr3_aa: CASSPLTGRGSPLHF
cdr3_nt: TGTGCCAGCAGCCCTTTGACAGGGCGAGGATCACCCCTCCACTTT

d_call: .
clone_size: once
j_call: TRBJ1-2
v_call: TRBV7-2
cdr3_aa: CASSPRQGLHGYTF
cdr3_nt: TGTGCCAGCAGCCCCCGGCAGGGTTTGCACGGCTACACCTTC

d_call: .
clone_size: few
j_call: TRBJ2-6
v_call: TRBV5-6
cdr3_aa: CASSLKTTGANVLTF
cdr3_nt: TGTGCCAGCAGCTTGAAGACTACAGGGGCCAACGTCCTGACTTTC

d_call: TRBD1
clone_size: once
j_call: TRBJ2-1
v_call: TRBV29-1
cdr3_aa: CSVTDRAWDNEQFF
cdr3_nt: TGCAGCGTTACGGACAGGGCTTGGGATAATGAGCAGTTCTTC

d_call: TRBD1
clone_size: few
j_call: TRBJ1-2
v_call: TRBV7-2
cdr3_aa: CASRRQGGYTF
cdr3_nt: TGTGCCAGCAGGAGACAGGGTGGCTACACCTTC

d_call: TRBD2
clone_size: .
j_call: TRBJ2-3
v_call: TRBV9
cdr3_aa: CASSVTSGVPTDTQYF
cdr3_nt: TGTGCCAGCAGCGTGACTAGCGGGGTACCCACAGATACGCAGTATTTT

d_call: TRBD2
clone_size: .
j_call: TRBJ2-3
v_call: TRBV7-7
cdr3_aa: CASSLAGLSDTQYF
cdr3_nt: TGTGCTAGCAGCTTAGCGGGGCTATCCGATACGCAGTATTTT

d_call: TRBD1
clone_size: many
j_call: TRBJ1-6
v_call: TRBV20-1
cdr3_aa: CSARASTGESPLHF
cdr3_nt: TGCAGTGCTAGAGCCTCAACAGGGGAATCACCCCTCCACTTT

d_call: TRBD1
clone_size: many
j_call: TRBJ2-2
v_call: TRBV12-3/TRBV12-4
cdr3_aa: CASSRGRTGELFF
cdr3_nt: TGTGCCAGCAGCAGGGGGCGAACCGGGGAGCTGTTTTTT

d_call: .
clone_size: .
j_call: TRBJ1-1
v_call: TRBV12-3/TRBV12-4
cdr3_aa: CASSFENRGARTEAFF
cdr3_nt: TGTGCCAGCAGTTTCGAAAATCGGGGGGCGCGGACTGAAGCTTTCTTT

d_call: .
clone_size: .
j_call: TRBJ1-1
v_call: TRBV7-9
cdr3_aa: CASSFDLGGLGVAFF
cdr3_nt: TGTGCCAGCAGCTTCGACCTGGGAGGCCTTGGGGTAGCTTTCTTT

d_call: .
clone_size: .
j_call: TRBJ2-5
v_call: TRBV3-1
cdr3_aa: CASSQDGGEIQYF
cdr3_nt: TGTGCCAGCAGCCAAGACGGAGGGGAGATCCAGTACTTC

d_call: .
clone_size: few
j_call: TRBJ1-2
v_call: TRBV9
cdr3_aa: CASSPPVGANYGYTF
cdr3_nt: TGTGCCAGCAGCCCCCCGGTCGGGGCGAACTATGGCTACACCTTC

d_call: .
clone_size: .
j_call: TRBJ2-5
v_call: TRBV12-3/TRBV12-4
cdr3_aa: CASSQGPSQETQYF
cdr3_nt: TGTGCCAGCAGTCAGGGGCCCTCCCAAGAGACCCAGTACTTC

d_call: TRBD2
clone_size: few
j_call: TRBJ2-1
v_call: TRBV12-3/TRBV12-4
cdr3_aa: CASTPASGGAGEQFF
cdr3_nt: TGTGCCAGCACCCCGGCTAGCGGGGGGGCAGGGGAGCAGTTCTTC

d_call: .
clone_size: .
j_call: TRBJ2-6
v_call: TRBV5-1
cdr3_aa: CASSPDPQKLTANVLTF
cdr3_nt: TGCGCCAGCAGCCCCGATCCCCAAAAATTAACGGCCAACGTCCTGACTTTC

d_call: TRBD2
clone_size: .
j_call: TRBJ2-7
v_call: TRBV11-3
cdr3_aa: CASSLGGSGVPYEQYF
cdr3_nt: TGTGCCAGCAGCTTAGGGGGAAGCGGGGTCCCCTACGAGCAGTACTTC

d_call: .
clone_size: few
j_call: TRBJ2-2
v_call: TRBV11-3
cdr3_aa: CASSRSRTGELFF
cdr3_nt: TGTGCCAGCAGCCGTTCCCGCACCGGGGAGCTGTTTTTT

d_call: TRBD2
clone_size: .
j_call: TRBJ2-3
v_call: TRBV2
cdr3_aa: CASSEGGGELQTQYF
cdr3_nt: TGTGCCAGCAGTGAAGGCGGGGGGGAACTCCAGACGCAGTATTTT

d_call: TRBD1
clone_size: .
j_call: TRBJ2-1
v_call: TRBV6-2/TRBV6-3
cdr3_aa: CASRGQNNNEQFF
cdr3_nt: TGTGCCAGCAGGGGACAGAATAACAATGAGCAGTTCTTC

d_call: .
clone_size: few
j_call: TRBJ2-5
v_call: TRBV11-2
cdr3_aa: CASSIRSRTRETQYF
cdr3_nt: TGTGCCAGCAGCATCCGGAGCCGGACGCGTGAGACCCAGTACTTC

d_call: .
clone_size: few
j_call: TRBJ2-2
v_call: TRBV7-2
cdr3_aa: CASSLWAPGGAYTGELFF
cdr3_nt: TGTGCCAGCAGCTTATGGGCACCTGGGGGGGCCTACACCGGGGAGCTGTTTTTT

d_call: .
clone_size: few
j_call: TRBJ1-2
v_call: TRBV7-8
cdr3_aa: CASSLGGIRGYTF
cdr3_nt: TGTGCCAGCAGCTTAGGGGGCATTAGGGGCTACACCTTC

d_call: TRBD1
clone_size: .
j_call: TRBJ1-4
v_call: TRBV7-2
cdr3_aa: CASSGEQGSEKLFF
cdr3_nt: TGTGCCAGCAGCGGGGAACAGGGGTCTGAAAAACTGTTTTTT

d_call: .
clone_size: .
j_call: TRBJ2-1
v_call: TRBV9
cdr3_aa: CASSQGAVNDNEQFF
cdr3_nt: TGTGCCAGCAGCCAAGGGGCAGTCAACGACAATGAGCAGTTCTTC

d_call: TRBD1
clone_size: few
j_call: TRBJ2-5
v_call: TRBV12-3/TRBV12-4
cdr3_aa: CASSSLPGQGQTQYF
cdr3_nt: TGTGCCAGCAGTTCCCTTCCCGGACAGGGCCAGACCCAGTACTTC

d_call: TRBD2
clone_size: .
j_call: TRBJ2-5
v_call: TRBV28
cdr3_aa: CASSFWREVQETQYF
cdr3_nt: TGTGCCAGCAGTTTCTGGCGGGAGGTTCAAGAGACCCAGTACTTC

d_call: .
clone_size: .
j_call: TRBJ1-2
v_call: TRBV20-1
cdr3_aa: CSARDQKGGYTF
cdr3_nt: TGCAGTGCTAGAGATCAAAAGGGGGGCTACACCTTC

d_call: .
clone_size: .
j_call: TRBJ2-7
v_call: TRBV7-9
cdr3_aa: CASSSLGRYEQYF
cdr3_nt: TGTGCCAGCAGCTCCCTGGGGCGATACGAGCAGTACTTC

d_call: .
clone_size: .
j_call: TRBJ1-2
v_call: TRBV14
cdr3_aa: CASLPLEVAGYGYTF
cdr3_nt: TGTGCCAGCTTGCCCTTAGAGGTAGCGGGCTATGGCTACACCTTC

d_call: .
clone_size: .
j_call: TRBJ2-7
v_call: TRBV7-3
cdr3_aa: CASTGTPYEQYF
cdr3_nt: TGTGCCTCCACAGGGACCCCCTACGAGCAGTACTTC

d_call: .
clone_size: .
j_call: TRBJ1-2
v_call: TRBV29-1
cdr3_aa: CSVERSAGSVGYTF
cdr3_nt: TGCAGCGTTGAGAGGTCGGCAGGGTCGGTGGGCTACACCTTC

d_call: TRBD2
clone_size: .
j_call: TRBJ2-5
v_call: TRBV10-3
cdr3_aa: CASRTSGIKETQYF
cdr3_nt: TGTGCCAGTCGGACTAGCGGTATCAAAGAGACCCAGTACTTC

d_call: .
clone_size: few
j_call: TRBJ1-2
v_call: TRBV20-1
cdr3_aa: CSAINQGSYSSDGYTF
cdr3_nt: TGCAGTGCCATTAATCAGGGGAGTTATTCTTCCGATGGCTACACCTTC

d_call: .
clone_size: few
j_call: TRBJ2-7
v_call: TRBV6-6
cdr3_aa: CASKRSSYEQYF
cdr3_nt: TGTGCCAGCAAACGAAGCTCCTACGAGCAGTACTTC

d_call: .
clone_size: .
j_call: TRBJ2-2
v_call: TRBV6-2/TRBV6-3
cdr3_aa: CASSYPDSTGELFF
cdr3_nt: TGTGCCAGCAGTTATCCGGACAGCACCGGGGAGCTGTTTTTT

d_call: .
clone_size: .
j_call: TRBJ2-5
v_call: TRBV3-1
cdr3_aa: CASSRRAQETQYF
cdr3_nt: TGTGCCAGCAGCCGCCGGGCCCAAGAGACCCAGTACTTC

d_call: TRBD1
clone_size: many
j_call: TRBJ2-7
v_call: TRBV4-2
cdr3_aa: CASSQEGQGPREQYF
cdr3_nt: TGTGCCAGCAGCCAAGAGGGACAGGGGCCAAGGGAGCAGTACTTC